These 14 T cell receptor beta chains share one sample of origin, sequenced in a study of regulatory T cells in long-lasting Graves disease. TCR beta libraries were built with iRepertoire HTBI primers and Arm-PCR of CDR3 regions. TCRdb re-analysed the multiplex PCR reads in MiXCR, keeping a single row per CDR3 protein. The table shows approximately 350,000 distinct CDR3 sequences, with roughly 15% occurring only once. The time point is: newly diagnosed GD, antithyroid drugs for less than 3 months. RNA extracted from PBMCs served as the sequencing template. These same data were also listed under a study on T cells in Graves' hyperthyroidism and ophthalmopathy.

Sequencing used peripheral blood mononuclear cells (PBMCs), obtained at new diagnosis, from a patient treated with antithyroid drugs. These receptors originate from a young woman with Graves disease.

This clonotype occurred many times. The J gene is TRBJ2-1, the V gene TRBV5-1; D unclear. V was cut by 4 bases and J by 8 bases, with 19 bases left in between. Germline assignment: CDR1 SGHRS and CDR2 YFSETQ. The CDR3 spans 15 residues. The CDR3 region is CASSAGRRPSDEQFF. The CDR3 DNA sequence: TGCGCCAGCAGCGCTGGGCGGAGACCGAGCGATGAGCAGTTCTTC.

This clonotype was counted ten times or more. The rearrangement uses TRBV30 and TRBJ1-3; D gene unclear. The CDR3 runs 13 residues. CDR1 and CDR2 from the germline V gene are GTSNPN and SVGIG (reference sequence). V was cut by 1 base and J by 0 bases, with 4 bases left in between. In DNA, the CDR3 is TGTGCCTGGAGTGAGGGCTCTGGAAACACCATATATTTT. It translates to CAWSEGSGNTIYF.

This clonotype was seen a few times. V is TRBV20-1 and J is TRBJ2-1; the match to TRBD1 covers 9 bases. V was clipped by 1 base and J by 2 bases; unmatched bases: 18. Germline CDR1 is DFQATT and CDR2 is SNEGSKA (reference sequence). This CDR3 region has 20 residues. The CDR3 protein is CSARAYETEQTGGAYNEQFF. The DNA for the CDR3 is TGCAGTGCTAGAGCCTACGAAACCGAACAAACAGGGGGCGCCTACAATGAGCAGTTCTTC.

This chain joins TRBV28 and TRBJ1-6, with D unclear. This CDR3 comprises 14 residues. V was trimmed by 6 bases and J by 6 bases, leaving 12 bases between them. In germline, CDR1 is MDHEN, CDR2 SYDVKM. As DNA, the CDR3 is TGTGCCAGCAGAAATCCCGGGATTAATTCACCCCTCCACTTT. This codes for CASRNPGINSPLHF.

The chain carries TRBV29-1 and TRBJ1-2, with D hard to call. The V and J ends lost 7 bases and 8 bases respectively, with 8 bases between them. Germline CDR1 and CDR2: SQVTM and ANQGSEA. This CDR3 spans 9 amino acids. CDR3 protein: CSASDGYTF. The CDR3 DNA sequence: TGCAGCGCGTCGGACGGCTACACCTTC.

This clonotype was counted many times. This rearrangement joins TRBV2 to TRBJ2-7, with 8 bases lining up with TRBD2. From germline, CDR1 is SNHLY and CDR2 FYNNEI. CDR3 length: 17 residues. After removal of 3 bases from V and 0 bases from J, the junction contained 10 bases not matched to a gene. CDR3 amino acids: CASSDSVTSEFSYEQYF. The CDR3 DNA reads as TGTGCCAGCAGTGATTCGGTGACTAGCGAGTTCTCCTACGAGCAGTACTTC. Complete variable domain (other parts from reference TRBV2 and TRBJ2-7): EPEVTQTPSHQVTQMGQEVILRCVPISNHLYFYWYRQILGQKVEFLVSFYNNEISEKSEIFDDQFSVERPDGSNFTLKIRSTKLEDSAMYFCASSDSVTSEFSYEQYFGPGTRLTVT.

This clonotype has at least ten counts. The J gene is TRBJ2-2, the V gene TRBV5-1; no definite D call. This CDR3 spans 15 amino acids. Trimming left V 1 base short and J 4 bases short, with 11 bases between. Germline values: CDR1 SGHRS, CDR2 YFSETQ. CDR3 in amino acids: CASSLSAQFTGELFF. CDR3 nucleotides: TGCGCCAGCAGCTTGAGTGCTCAGTTCACCGGGGAGCTGTTTTTT.

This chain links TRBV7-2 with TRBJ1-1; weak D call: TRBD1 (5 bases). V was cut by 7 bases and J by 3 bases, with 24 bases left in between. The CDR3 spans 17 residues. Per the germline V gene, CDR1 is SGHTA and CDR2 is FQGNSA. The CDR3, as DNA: TGTGCCAGCACCCAGCCGGGACCAAAGCCCATGGACACTGAAGCTTTCTTT. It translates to CASTQPGPKPMDTEAFF.

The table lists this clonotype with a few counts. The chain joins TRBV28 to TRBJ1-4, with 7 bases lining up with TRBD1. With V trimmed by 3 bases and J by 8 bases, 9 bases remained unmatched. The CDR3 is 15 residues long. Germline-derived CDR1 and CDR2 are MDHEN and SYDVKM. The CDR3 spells CASSFRGRGVEKLFF. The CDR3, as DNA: TGTGCCAGCAGTTTCAGGGGGAGAGGGGTCGAAAAACTGTTTTTT.

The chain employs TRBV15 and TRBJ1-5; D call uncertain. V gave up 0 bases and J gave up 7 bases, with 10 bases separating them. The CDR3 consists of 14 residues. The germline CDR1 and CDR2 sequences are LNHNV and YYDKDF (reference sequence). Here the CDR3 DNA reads TGTGCCACCAGCAGAGATCATGGGGTGCAGCCCCAGCATTTT. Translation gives CATSRDHGVQPQHF.

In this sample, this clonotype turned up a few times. CDR3 region: CASRDRKPGPQHF. The CDR3 coding sequence is TGCGCCAGCAGGGATCGTAAACCTGGGCCCCAGCATTTT. The chain is built from TRBV10-2 and TRBJ1-5, with no clear D. CDR1 WSHSY and CDR2 SAAADI come from the germline V gene. Trimming pared 6 bases from V and 9 bases from J, leaving 15 bases between. The CDR3 runs 13 residues.

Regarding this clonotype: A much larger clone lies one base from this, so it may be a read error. For the CDR3, the DNA is TGTGCCGCCCACCCACGGGACGGGACTGGCTACACCTTC. Its translation is CAAHPRDGTGYTF. The chain carries TRBV6-2 or TRBV6-3 and TRBJ1-2; D is perhaps TRBD1 (5 bases). The CDR3 covers 13 residues. Germline CDR1 MNHEY, CDR2 SVGEGT. Trimming took off 11 bases at V and 7 bases at J, with 20 bases between the two ends.

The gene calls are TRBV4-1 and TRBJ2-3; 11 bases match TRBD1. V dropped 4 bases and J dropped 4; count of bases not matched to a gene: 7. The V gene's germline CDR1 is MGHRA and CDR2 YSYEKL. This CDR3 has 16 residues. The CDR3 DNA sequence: TGCGCCAGCAGCCCTTGGACAGGGGGCACGTCAGATACGCAGTATTTT. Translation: CASSPWTGGTSDTQYF.

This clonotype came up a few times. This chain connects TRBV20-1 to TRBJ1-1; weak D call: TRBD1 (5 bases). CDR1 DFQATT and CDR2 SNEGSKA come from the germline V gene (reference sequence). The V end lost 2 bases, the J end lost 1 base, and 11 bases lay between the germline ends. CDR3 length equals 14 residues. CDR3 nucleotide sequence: TGCAGTGCTAGAATACCGGGACGGAACACTGAAGCTTTCTTT. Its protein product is CSARIPGRNTEAFF.